This T cell receptor beta chain derives from a study of blood T cell repertoires in COVID-19. The CDR3 sequence is 13 residues long. Germline V lookup: CDR1 SGHAT, CDR2 FQDESV (reference sequence). Comments on this clone: At one boundary the junction diverges from the germline segment, which might be a read error.

In the original workflow: Amplified reference gene primers provided the basis for estimating nucleated cell counts. TCRdb's table, derived via immunoSEQ multiplex PCR, lists solely in-frame clones and lacks some. V and J calls plus clone size are reproduced from that table; the DNA served to infer D and trimming. The table includes 350,000 or so clones, more than 70% detected once. This sequence joins TRBV11-1 and TRBJ2-3; 8 positions agree with TRBD2. Sample: peripheral blood. The sequence derives from a young man with active or convalescent COVID-19. CDR3 DNA: TGTGCCAGCAGCCTAGCGGGCGCCGATACGCAGTATTTT. Translating it yields CASSLAGADTQYF.